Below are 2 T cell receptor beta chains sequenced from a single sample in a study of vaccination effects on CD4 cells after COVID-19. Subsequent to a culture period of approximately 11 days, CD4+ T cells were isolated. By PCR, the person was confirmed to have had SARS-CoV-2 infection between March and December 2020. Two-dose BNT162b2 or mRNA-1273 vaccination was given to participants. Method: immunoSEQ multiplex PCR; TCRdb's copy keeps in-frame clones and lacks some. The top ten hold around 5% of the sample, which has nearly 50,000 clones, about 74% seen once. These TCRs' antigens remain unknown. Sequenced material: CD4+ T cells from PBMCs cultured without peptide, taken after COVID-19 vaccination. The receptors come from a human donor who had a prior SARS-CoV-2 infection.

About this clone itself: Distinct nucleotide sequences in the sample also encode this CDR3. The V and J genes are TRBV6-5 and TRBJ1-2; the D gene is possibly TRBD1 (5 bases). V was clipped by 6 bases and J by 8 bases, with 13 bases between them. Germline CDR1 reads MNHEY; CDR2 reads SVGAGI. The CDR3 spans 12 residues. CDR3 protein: CASSPGGRGYTF. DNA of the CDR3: TGTGCCAGCAGCCCGGGGGGTCGGGGCTACACCTTC.

CDR3 residues: CASGFSTGANSPLHF. CDR3 coding DNA: TGTGCTAGTGGTTTTTCGACAGGGGCTAATTCACCCCTCCACTTT. The chain uses TRBV12-5 and TRBJ1-6; 8 nucleotides line up with TRBD1. Germline assignment: CDR1 LGHNT and CDR2 FRNRAP. J was trimmed by 6 bases and V by 3 bases; bases with no gene match: 4. This CDR3 has 15 amino acids.